Below, 27 T cell receptor beta chains from the same sample are listed, as sequenced in a study of blood T cells in healthy people across ages (dated by TCRdb to between 2015 and 2016). Libraries came from 5' RACE. The sequencing machine was an Illumina HiSeq 2500. A second PCR of about 6 to 12 cycles was run with a J-beta primer mix and a sample-barcoded 5' primer. The public reads were reanalyzed by TCRdb: fastp trimming at Q25, MiXCR alignment, in-frame beta chains only. CDR3 protein sequences are deduplicated, and each keeps its most common genes and DNA. The sample table contains over 600,000 distinct CDR3 sequences; only one count was recorded for under 25% of them. Of the sample, 3.6% falls within the top ten clones. The sequenced sample consisted of blood. Receptors were obtained from a man aged 65-85 years in good health.

This chain connects TRBV9 to TRBJ1-1, with 7 bases that match TRBD1. Germline V CDR1 and CDR2: SGDLS, YYNGEE. The CDR3 contains 15 residues. Unmatched junction bases numbered 5, after V lost 0 bases and J lost 3 bases. The CDR3 DNA is TGTGCCAGCAGCGTAGGTGACAGGGCCCACACTGAAGCTTTCTTT. This translates into CASSVGDRAHTEAFF.

Many counts were recorded for this clonotype. The chain combines TRBV7-2 with TRBJ1-2, with D uncertain. With 7 bases removed from V and 8 bases from J, the gap between germline ends came to 23 bases. Germline V gene sequence: CDR1 SGHTA, CDR2 FQGNSA. The CDR3 has 15 amino acids. The CDR3 sequence: CASTLRVGNGGGYTF. The CDR3 DNA reads TGTGCCAGCACCCTTAGGGTAGGGAACGGAGGCGGCTACACCTTC.

This clonotype was detected only a few times. The rearrangement joins TRBV24-1 to TRBJ2-7, with 7 nucleotides matching TRBD1. This CDR3 has 16 amino acids. Per germline, CDR1 KGHDR and CDR2 SFDVKD. The trim removed 4 bases at V and 2 bases at J, leaving 10 bases unmatched. DNA of the CDR3: TGTGCCACCAGTGACCGACAGGGCAAAGGGACCTACGAGCAGTACTTC. This gives the protein CATSDRQGKGTYEQYF.

This clonotype was recorded only once. No conserved phenylalanine or tryptophan is present at the end of the CDR3, so a read error is the likely explanation. The CDR3 DNA sequence: TGTGCCAGCAGCCCCGAGGCGGGGAGGACCGGGGAGCTGTTTTGT. As protein: CASSPEAGRTGELFC. The chain carries TRBV9 and TRBJ2-2; D is possibly TRBD2 (6 bases). CDR3 length: 15 amino acids. Germline V gene data show CDR1 as SGDLS and CDR2 as YYNGEE. V was pared by 4 bases and J by 5 bases, with 15 bases between.

The CDR3 nucleotides read TGTGCCAGCAGCAAGAGGCCGGCAGGGGGAAATTACAATGAGCAGTTCTTC. This encodes CASSKRPAGGNYNEQFF. The chain couples TRBV11-2 to TRBJ2-1, with 7 bases matching TRBD1. The CDR3 consists of 17 residues. J was trimmed by 4 bases and V by 5 bases; bases with no gene match: 14. In germline, CDR1 is SGHAT, CDR2 FQNNGV.

This chain joins TRBV27 and TRBJ1-1; D unresolved. Germline lookup yields CDR1 MNHEY and CDR2 SMNVEV (reference sequence). V lost 3 bases and J 10 bases, leaving 3 bases between the germline ends. The CDR3 consists of 9 residues. The CDR3 spells CASSFRAFF. The CDR3 nucleotides read TGTGCCAGCAGTTTTAGAGCTTTCTTT.

This clonotype was recorded a few times. V gene TRBV2 combines with J gene TRBJ1-6; 8 bases are shared with TRBD1. The CDR3 consists of 15 residues. CDR1 SNHLY and CDR2 FYNNEI come from the germline V gene. The trim removed 6 bases at V and 7 bases at J, leaving 8 bases unmatched. This CDR3 is CASRPLQGGNSPLHF. CDR3 coding DNA: TGTGCCAGCAGGCCTCTACAGGGGGGAAATTCACCCCTCCACTTT.

A few counts support this clonotype. The rearrangement links TRBV14 to TRBJ2-3, with D maybe TRBD2 (5 bases). The germline V and J ends were trimmed by 0 bases and 2 bases, with 12 bases remaining between them. This CDR3 region has 16 residues. Germline V gene data show CDR1 as SGHDN and CDR2 as FVKESK. This CDR3 is CASSQDAGIITDTQYF. CDR3 in DNA: TGTGCCAGCAGCCAAGACGCGGGTATCATCACAGATACGCAGTATTTT.

This clonotype was found a few times. The genes are TRBV12-3 or TRBV12-4 and TRBJ2-5; D is perhaps TRBD2 (6 bases). The closer fit of TRBJ2-1 to the DNA end suggests the J call may be wrong. The length of the CDR3 is 17 residues. The CDR3 DNA follows: TGTGCCAGCAGTTTAAGGGTCTTGGACTACCCCTACAATGAGCAGTTCTTC. It is translated as CASSLRVLDYPYNEQFF.

The chain links TRBV7-2 to TRBJ1-6; D is uncertain. This CDR3 has 15 residues. V shed 1 base and J shed 6 bases, with 10 bases lying between them. The germline V gene has CDR1 SGHTA and CDR2 FQGNSA. In nucleotides, the CDR3 is TGTGCCAGCAGCTTAGTCTCGGGCAGTAATTCACCCCTCCACTTT. This codes for CASSLVSGSNSPLHF.

The chain joins TRBV7-2 to TRBJ2-1; D is ambiguous. The CDR3 consists of 14 residues. V was clipped by 5 bases and J by 5 bases, with 13 bases between them. Germline V gene data show CDR1 as SGHTA and CDR2 as FQGNSA. This chain's CDR3 is CASSQGLTDNEQFF. CDR3 nucleotides: TGTGCCAGCAGCCAAGGATTGACGGACAATGAGCAGTTCTTC.

This clonotype came up a few times. The gene calls are TRBV20-1 and TRBJ1-5, with D possibly matching TRBD1 (5 bases). V lost 6 bases and J lost 4, with 13 bases in between. The V gene's germline CDR1 is DFQATT and CDR2 SNEGSKA (reference sequence). The CDR3 is 13 residues long. CDR3 coding DNA: TGCAGTGCCCGGACACCTTCGAATCAGCCCCAGCATTTT. This translates into CSARTPSNQPQHF.

As to this clonotype: Since a much larger clone is just one base distant, this may be a read error. The V gene is TRBV29-1, the J gene TRBJ2-5; 13 bases line up with TRBD2. CDR3 length: 14 amino acids. Per the germline V gene, CDR1 is SQVTM and CDR2 is ANQGSEA. Trimming at V came to 7 bases and at J to 5 bases, leaving 7 bases not matched to a gene. This chain's CDR3 is CSGTGLAGAETQYF. CDR3 DNA sequence: TGCAGCGGTACCGGACTAGCGGGAGCGGAGACCCAGTACTTC.

About this clonotype itself: The junction does not match germline at one end; this may be a read error. The V call is TRBV20-1, the J call TRBJ2-5; D uncertain. The J call may be incorrect, as the DNA end agrees better with TRBJ2-7. Germline CDR1 DFQATT, CDR2 SNEGSKA (reference sequence). The CDR3 extends over 13 amino acids. The CDR3 DNA is TGTAGTGCTAGTAGGCCACAAACCTACGAGCAGTACTTC. It yields the protein CSASRPQTYEQYF.

The sample holds many counts of this clonotype. The CDR3 DNA reads as TGCGCCAGCAGCCGCGGACAGTCCTACGAGCAGTACTTC. It specifies CASSRGQSYEQYF. V gene TRBV4-1 combines with J gene TRBJ2-7; TRBD1 is a possible D gene (6 bases). Germline CDR1 is MGHRA and CDR2 is YSYEKL. Trimming took 4 bases from V and 1 from J, leaving 8 bases between them. This CDR3 is 13 amino acids long.

This chain links TRBV6-6 with TRBJ2-1; the D gene is possibly TRBD2 (5 bases). The CDR3 length is 13 residues. CDR1 is MNHNY, CDR2 SVGAGI, per germline (reference sequence). The V end lost 0 bases, the J end lost 8 bases, and 8 bases lay between the germline ends. The CDR3 protein is CASSYSRRDEQFF. The CDR3, as DNA: TGTGCCAGCAGTTACTCGCGGCGGGATGAGCAGTTCTTC.

This clonotype was detected only a few times. The chain is built from TRBV4-1 and TRBJ2-3; weak D call: TRBD2 (6 bases). The germline V gene encodes CDR1 MGHRA and CDR2 YSYEKL. CDR3 length: 15 residues. V lost 3 bases and J 2 bases, leaving 12 bases between the germline ends. CDR3 amino acids: CASSHRRVITDTQYF. The CDR3 nucleotides read TGCGCCAGCAGCCATCGGAGGGTGATCACAGATACGCAGTATTTT.

In its sample, this clonotype was seen a few times. The chain is built from TRBV10-3 and TRBJ2-5; 12 bases are shared with TRBD2. Near its end, the DNA agrees better with TRBJ2-7, so the J call may be wrong. Germline-derived CDR1 and CDR2 are ENHRY and SYGVKD. The CDR3 totals 14 residues. The CDR3 is CAISLAGGSYEQYF. The CDR3 coding sequence is TGTGCCATCAGTCTAGCGGGAGGGTCCTACGAGCAGTACTTC.

The V and J genes are TRBV7-8 and TRBJ2-7; TRBD2 matches 9 bases. This CDR3 has 16 amino acids. V was pared by 2 bases and J by 3 bases, with 8 bases of the junction left unmatched. In germline, CDR1 is SGHVS, CDR2 FQNEAQ. The CDR3 DNA is TGTGCCAGCAGCTTATCCCGGCGGGGGGGAAACTACGAGCAGTACTTC. Translation gives CASSLSRRGGNYEQYF.

This clonotype has a count of ten or more. The V call is TRBV20-1, the J call TRBJ2-5; no clear D. Germline V lookup: CDR1 DFQATT, CDR2 SNEGSKA (reference sequence). This CDR3 comprises 12 residues. The V end lost 6 bases, the J end lost 0 bases, and 8 bases lay between the germline ends. CDR3 region: CSAGQHQETQYF. The CDR3 DNA reads as TGCAGTGCCGGGCAGCACCAAGAGACCCAGTACTTC.

The chain is built from TRBV5-1 and TRBJ2-6, with a tentative D call TRBD2 (5 bases). Trimming shortened V by 2 bases and J by 0 bases, and 15 bases separated the two germline ends. This CDR3 comprises 18 residues. Germline CDR1 is SGHRS and CDR2 is YFSETQ. The CDR3 is CASSFGMGQSSGANVLTF. Written as DNA, the CDR3 is TGCGCCAGCAGCTTCGGGATGGGCCAGAGCTCTGGGGCCAACGTCCTGACTTTC.

The chain couples TRBV28 to TRBJ1-5, with D tentatively TRBD1 (6 bases). V lost 4 bases to trimming and J lost 4 bases, with 11 bases between them. The CDR3 contains 14 residues. From germline, CDR1 is MDHEN and CDR2 SYDVKM. The CDR3 nucleotides read TGTGCCAGCAGTTCGGGGGGCACGAATCAGCCCCAGCATTTT. Encoded protein: CASSSGGTNQPQHF.

This chain uses TRBV28 with TRBJ2-5; D not resolved. With the DNA end fitting TRBJ2-1 better, the J assignment may be wrong. Per germline, CDR1 MDHEN and CDR2 SYDVKM. The CDR3 contains 12 residues. CDR3 residues: CASTLGRNEQFF. Here the CDR3 DNA reads TGTGCCAGCACTCTAGGGCGAAATGAGCAGTTCTTC.

The table lists this clonotype with a few counts. The chain recombines TRBV10-3 with TRBJ2-5, with 7 bases lining up with TRBD1. The J call may be wrong; the DNA end is better matched by TRBJ2-7. Germline CDR1 ENHRY, CDR2 SYGVKD. The CDR3 contains 13 residues. The CDR3 reads CATETGRTYEQYF. CDR3 sequence (DNA): TGTGCCACAGAGACAGGGCGGACCTACGAGCAGTACTTC.

This clonotype was recorded a few times. J is TRBJ1-5 and V is TRBV6-1; possibly TRBD1 for D (6 bases). Trimming left V 2 bases short and J 4 bases short, with 12 bases between. Germline V CDR1 and CDR2: MNHNS, SASEGT. The CDR3 extends over 15 amino acids. This CDR3 is CASSEFWTENQPQHF. DNA of the CDR3: TGTGCCAGCAGTGAATTCTGGACAGAGAATCAGCCCCAGCATTTT.

The rearrangement uses TRBV2 and TRBJ1-6; a weak D match, TRBD1 (6 bases). Per germline, CDR1 SNHLY and CDR2 FYNNEI. V was pared by 6 bases and J by 8 bases, with 20 bases between. This CDR3 has 16 amino acids. In DNA, the CDR3 is TGTGCCAGCAGAATTACAGGGCCTATCAGGGATTCACCCCTCCACTTT. Protein product: CASRITGPIRDSPLHF.

The CDR3 reads CASTWSSNTGELFF. The CDR3 bases are TGTGCCAGCACCTGGAGTTCGAACACCGGGGAGCTGTTTTTT. The chain carries TRBV6-5 and TRBJ2-2; D is unresolved. The CDR3 covers 14 residues. V was shortened by 7 bases and J by 0 bases, with 9 bases between the two germline ends. Germline-derived CDR1 and CDR2 are MNHEY and SVGAGI.